The 27 T cell receptor beta chains below all came from one sample that was sequenced in a study of T-cell memory formation after mild COVID-19. TCRdb fed the 5' RACE reads into MiXCR, producing one record per CDR3 protein. Among hundreds of thousands of distinct CDR3 sequences listed, around 30% were seen once. Sequences were obtained from PBMCs or a T cell subset sorted from them (not recorded which). The receptors were gathered from an adult woman who had mild COVID-19 (a few samples of this study predate the infection). Cell type and time point are not known.

A few counts support this clonotype. The genes are TRBV4-1 and TRBJ2-3, with a possible D match to TRBD1 (6 bases). Trimming pared 4 bases from V and 4 bases from J, leaving 18 bases between. There are 16 residues in the CDR3. Germline CDR1 and CDR2: MGHRA and YSYEKL. CDR3 protein: CASSRQSGGGADTQYF. CDR3 sequence (DNA): TGCGCCAGCAGCCGGCAGAGCGGTGGGGGCGCAGATACGCAGTATTTT.

This clonotype occurred a few times. The J gene is TRBJ2-5, the V gene TRBV5-5; D gene unclear. Germline V gene sequence: CDR1 SGHKS, CDR2 YYEKEE (reference sequence). The CDR3 runs 17 residues. Trimming left V 2 bases short and J 2 bases short, with 19 bases between. The CDR3 DNA follows: TGTGCCAGCAGCTTTGGGCGCGCATTCCTCCAACAAGAGACCCAGTACTTC. As protein: CASSFGRAFLQQETQYF.

J is TRBJ1-2 and V is TRBV6-2 or TRBV6-3, with D hard to call. This CDR3 has 16 amino acids. Germline V gene sequence: CDR1 MNHEY, CDR2 SVGEGT. V lost 4 bases and J 4 bases, leaving 19 bases between the germline ends. Here the CDR3 reads CASSSPQEGLVYGYTF. The CDR3 DNA is TGTGCCAGCAGTTCTCCTCAGGAAGGCCTAGTCTATGGCTACACCTTC.

This clonotype was recorded once. The chain carries TRBV6-2 or TRBV6-3 and TRBJ2-7; 9 nucleotides agree with TRBD2. CDR3 length: 15 residues. The V segment lost 6 bases and the J segment 6 bases; nucleotides outside the gene matches: 12. Germline V gene data show CDR1 as MNHEY and CDR2 as SVGEGT. Written as DNA, the CDR3 is TGTGCCAGCAGGGCAAGTCTAGCGGGAATCTCCGAGCAGTACTTC. This sequence encodes CASRASLAGISEQYF.

The chain carries TRBV5-1 and TRBJ1-2; D is uncertain. This CDR3 has 14 amino acids. Per germline, CDR1 SGHRS and CDR2 YFSETQ. Deletions cut 0 bases from V and 0 bases from J, with 6 bases between. The CDR3 nucleotides are TGCGCCAGCAGCTTGGACACTTCTAACTATGGCTACACCTTC. This encodes CASSLDTSNYGYTF.

The chain links TRBV10-3 to TRBJ2-7; 8 bases map to TRBD1. The V segment lost 5 bases and the J segment 7 bases; nucleotides outside the gene matches: 7. This CDR3 has 13 residues. The V gene's germline CDR1 is ENHRY and CDR2 SYGVKD. In DNA form, the CDR3 reads TGTGCCATCAGTACGAGGACAGGGCCTGAGCAGTACTTC. Protein sequence: CAISTRTGPEQYF.

V and J are TRBV6-5 and TRBJ2-5; TRBD2 agrees at 13 bases. Trimming removed 3 bases from V and 6 bases from J; junction bases left unmatched: 10. The CDR3 runs to 17 residues. Germline CDR1 and CDR2: MNHEY and SVGAGI. The CDR3 DNA follows: TGTGCCAGCAGTTATCGCGGACTAGCGGGAGTCGTGAAGACCCAGTACTTC. Translated, it gives CASSYRGLAGVVKTQYF.

This clonotype has only one observation. The rearrangement links TRBV5-1 to TRBJ1-3; D remains unclear. V dropped 0 bases and J dropped 0 bases, with 7 bases sitting between them. This CDR3 is built from 15 residues. CDR1 and CDR2 from the germline V gene are SGHRS and YFSETQ. The CDR3 DNA reads as TGCGCCAGCAGCTTGGGTGAGAGCTCTGGAAACACCATATATTTT. This encodes CASSLGESSGNTIYF.

The chain carries TRBV7-6 and TRBJ2-5, with D possibly matching TRBD2 (6 bases). Trimming cost V 0 bases and J 2 bases, with 16 bases left between them. The CDR3 runs to 17 residues. The germline V gene encodes CDR1 SGHVS and CDR2 FNYEAQ. In DNA, the CDR3 is TGTGCCAGCAGCTTAGCAAACCCCGAACGGGGGCAAGAGACCCAGTACTTC. The encoded protein is CASSLANPERGQETQYF.

This chain links TRBV9 with TRBJ2-1; D may be TRBD2 (6 bases). Trimming left V 0 bases short and J 3 bases short, with 10 bases between. In germline, CDR1 is SGDLS, CDR2 YYNGEE. The CDR3 loop spans 15 amino acids. This CDR3 reads CASSVAGSGYNEQFF. CDR3 nucleotides: TGTGCCAGCAGCGTAGCGGGTAGCGGCTACAATGAGCAGTTCTTC.

The chain carries TRBV9 and TRBJ1-5, with D uncertain. The CDR3 spans 13 residues. Trimming shortened V by 3 bases and J by 4 bases, and 8 bases separated the two germline ends. The germline V gene has CDR1 SGDLS and CDR2 YYNGEE. CDR3 amino acids: CASSGRPNQPQHF. Here the CDR3 DNA reads TGTGCCAGCAGCGGCAGACCTAATCAGCCCCAGCATTTT.

The chain combines TRBV6-6 with TRBJ2-7; 7 bases fit TRBD1. Unmatched junction bases numbered 5, after V lost 0 bases and J lost 6 bases. Germline CDR1 and CDR2: MNHNY and SVGAGI (reference sequence). CDR3 size: 14 residues. The CDR3, as DNA: TGTGCCAGCAGTTACTCGGGACAGACGAGCGAGCAGTACTTC. This translates into CASSYSGQTSEQYF.

The rearrangement links TRBV20-1 to TRBJ2-3; 9 nucleotides match TRBD1. The CDR3 is made up of 13 amino acids. The germline gives CDR1 DFQATT, CDR2 SNEGSKA (reference sequence). V dropped 6 bases and J dropped 4; count of bases not matched to a gene: 5. This CDR3 is CSAVGQGPDTQYF. The CDR3 DNA is TGCAGTGCCGTGGGACAGGGCCCAGATACGCAGTATTTT.

The V and J genes are TRBV6-2 or TRBV6-3 and TRBJ2-7, with 10 bases that match TRBD2. The CDR3 is 13 residues long. V was pared by 2 bases and J by 7 bases, with 2 bases of the junction left unmatched. From germline, CDR1 is MNHEY and CDR2 SVGEGT. The CDR3 sequence is CASSYELAGEQYF. The CDR3 DNA reads as TGTGCCAGCAGTTACGAACTAGCGGGGGAGCAGTACTTC.

This clonotype was seen a few times. The chain couples TRBV20-1 to TRBJ2-7, with a weak D call TRBD1 (6 bases). The germline V gene has CDR1 DFQATT and CDR2 SNEGSKA (reference sequence). There are 13 residues in the CDR3. V lost 5 bases and J lost 3, with 14 bases in between. The DNA for the CDR3 is TGCAGTGCTCTACAGGGAATCCTCTACGAGCAGTACTTC. Translating it yields CSALQGILYEQYF.

This sequence joins TRBV3-1 and TRBJ2-2; possible D gene TRBD2, 6 bases. This CDR3 is 17 amino acids long. Trimming cost V 5 bases and J 0 bases, with 16 bases left between them. The germline gives CDR1 LGHDT, CDR2 YNNKEL (reference sequence). CDR3 loop: CASSFWMAGSNTGELFF. The CDR3 DNA is TGTGCCAGCAGCTTCTGGATGGCGGGATCGAACACCGGGGAGCTGTTTTTT. Full variable domain (remainder filled in from reference TRBV3-1 and TRBJ2-2): DTAVSQTPKYLVTQMGNDKSIKCEQNLGHDTMYWYKQDSKKFLKIMFSYNNKELIINETVPNRFSPKSPDKAHLNLHINSLELGDSAVYFCASSFWMAGSNTGELFFGEGSRLTVL.

This chain uses TRBV12-3 or TRBV12-4 with TRBJ2-7; D is uncertain. The ends were cut back, 6 bases at V and 2 bases at J, with 14 bases in the middle. The CDR3 consists of 14 residues. This chain's CDR3 is CASSRKGHTYEQYF. CDR3 nucleotide sequence: TGTGCCAGCAGCCGGAAAGGGCATACCTACGAGCAGTACTTC.

The chain employs TRBV5-1 and TRBJ1-2; perhaps TRBD1 as D (6 bases). The CDR3 runs 14 residues. Trimming took off 1 base at V and 8 bases at J, with 15 bases between the two ends. The V gene's germline CDR1 is SGHRS and CDR2 YFSETQ. The CDR3 loop is CASSLNRQGSGYTF. The CDR3 coding sequence is TGCGCCAGCAGCTTGAACCGCCAGGGGAGCGGCTACACCTTC.

The CDR3 reads CSARDARRGLDGELFF. CDR3 DNA: TGCAGTGCTAGAGATGCGCGCAGGGGGCTAGACGGGGAGCTGTTTTTT. The chain combines TRBV20-1 with TRBJ2-2; 8 bases are shared with TRBD1. Germline V gene lookup returns CDR1 DFQATT and CDR2 SNEGSKA (reference sequence). The junction had 10 bases not matched to a gene; V was cut back by 0 bases and J by 7 bases. The CDR3 loop spans 16 amino acids.

The chain carries TRBV5-5 and TRBJ1-3; no firm D call. The CDR3 sequence is 13 residues long. The V gene's germline CDR1 is SGHKS and CDR2 YYEKEE (reference sequence). The V gene lost 3 bases and the J gene lost 4 bases, with 8 bases spanning the gap. CDR3 bases: TGTGCCAGCAGCTGGACGCACGGAAACACCATATATTTT. It codes for CASSWTHGNTIYF.

This clonotype has only a few counts. The CDR3 sequence is CASGTIQETQYF. The DNA for the CDR3 is TGTGCCAGCGGGACCATCCAAGAGACCCAGTACTTC. The chain is built from TRBV7-6 and TRBJ2-5; tentatively, D is TRBD1 or TRBD2 (5 bases each). The length of the CDR3 is 12 residues. Germline V gene sequence: CDR1 SGHVS, CDR2 FNYEAQ. Deletions cut 8 bases from V and 1 base from J, with 8 bases between.

This chain uses TRBV5-1 with TRBJ1-2, with D hard to call. V was cut by 0 bases and J by 8 bases, with 14 bases left in between. Per germline, CDR1 SGHRS and CDR2 YFSETQ. The CDR3 has 14 residues. CDR3 in amino acids: CASSLVLAHEGYTF. The CDR3 nucleotides are TGCGCCAGCAGCTTGGTTCTGGCCCATGAGGGCTACACCTTC.

In its sample, this clonotype was seen a few times. V is TRBV4-2 and J is TRBJ2-1; tentative D call: TRBD2 (7 bases). Germline CDR1 and CDR2: LGHNA and YNFKEQ. The V and J ends lost 4 bases and 2 bases respectively, with 15 bases between them. The CDR3 runs to 16 residues. This chain's CDR3 is CASSPLPGGTYNEQFF. For the CDR3, the DNA is TGTGCCAGCAGCCCTCTGCCGGGGGGCACCTACAATGAGCAGTTCTTC.

This clonotype was counted between two and nine times. This chain links TRBV7-9 with TRBJ2-3; 8 nucleotides match TRBD1. The CDR3 sequence is 16 residues long. The ends lost 4 bases at V and 2 bases at J; junction bases unmatched: 8. The V gene's germline CDR1 is SEHNR and CDR2 FQNEAQ (reference sequence). CDR3 sequence (DNA): TGTGCCAGCAGCTCGGTCGGACAGGGCGTCACAGATACGCAGTATTTT. It encodes CASSSVGQGVTDTQYF. The full variable domain, its missing parts supplied by reference TRBV7-9 and TRBJ2-3, is DTGVSQNPRHKITKRGQNVTFRCDPISEHNRLYWYRQTLGQGPEFLTYFQNEAQLEKSRLLSDRFSAERPKGSFSTLEIQRTEQGDSAMYLCASSSVGQGVTDTQYFGPGTRLTVL.

This chain links TRBV7-9 with TRBJ2-5, with TRBD2 as a possible D gene (6 bases). V lost 5 bases and J 3 bases, leaving 13 bases between the germline ends. Germline values: CDR1 SEHNR, CDR2 FQNEAQ (reference sequence). The CDR3 consists of 14 residues. The CDR3 sequence: CASSHGLQKETQYF. The CDR3 region has the DNA TGTGCCAGCAGCCACGGACTACAGAAAGAGACCCAGTACTTC.

This clonotype showed up just a few times. V and J are TRBV6-1 and TRBJ2-5; maybe TRBD1 (5 bases). Deletions cut 4 bases from V and 5 bases from J, with 8 bases between. CDR1 is MNHNS, CDR2 SASEGT, per germline. The CDR3 runs to 12 residues. In nucleotides, the CDR3 is TGTGCCAGCAGTGGTCAGGGTGAGACCCAGTACTTC. Its translation is CASSGQGETQYF.

The chain couples TRBV29-1 to TRBJ2-1, with TRBD2 identical over 8 bases. This CDR3 is 19 amino acids long. Trimming removed 0 bases from V and 1 base from J; junction bases left unmatched: 14. Germline V lookup: CDR1 SQVTM, CDR2 ANQGSEA. CDR3 nucleotides: TGCAGCGTTGAAGAGGGAGGGATGGTTCGCGGGAGGTCCTACAATGAGCAGTTCTTC. Translated, it gives CSVEEGGMVRGRSYNEQFF.